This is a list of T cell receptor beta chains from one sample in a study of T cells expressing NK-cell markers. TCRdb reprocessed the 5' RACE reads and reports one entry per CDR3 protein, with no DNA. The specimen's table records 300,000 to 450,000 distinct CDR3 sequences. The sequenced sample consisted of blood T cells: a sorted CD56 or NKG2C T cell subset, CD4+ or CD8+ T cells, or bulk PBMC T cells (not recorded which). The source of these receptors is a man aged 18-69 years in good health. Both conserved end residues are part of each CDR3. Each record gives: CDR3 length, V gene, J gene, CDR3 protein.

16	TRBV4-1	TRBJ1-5	CASSQEGAGRNQPQHF
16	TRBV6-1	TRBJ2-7	CASSPTGVSLSYEQYF
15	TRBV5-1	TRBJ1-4	CASSLSWQGKEKLFF
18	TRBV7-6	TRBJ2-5	CASSSGNRTGARGETQYF
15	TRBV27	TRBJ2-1	CASNLRGTSYNEQFF
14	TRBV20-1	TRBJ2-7	CSASPLRDRGEQYF
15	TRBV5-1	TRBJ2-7	CASSLGGSGSYEQYF
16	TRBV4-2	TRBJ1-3	CASSQVGGTSGNTIYF
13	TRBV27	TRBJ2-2	CASSTTGYGELFF
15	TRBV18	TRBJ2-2	CASSPGPSNTGELFF
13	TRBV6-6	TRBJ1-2	CASTQPPENGYTF
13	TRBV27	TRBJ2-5	CASRDYSGETQYF
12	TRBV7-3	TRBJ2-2	CASSNIGMELFF
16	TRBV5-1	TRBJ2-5	CASSSSGTSYQETQYF
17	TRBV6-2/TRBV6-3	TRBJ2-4	CASSYRSNQIAKNIQYF
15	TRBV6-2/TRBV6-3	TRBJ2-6	CASRRTGSGANVLTF
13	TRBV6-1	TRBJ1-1	CASNARVATEAFF
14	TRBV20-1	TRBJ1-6	CSARSAGYNSPLHF
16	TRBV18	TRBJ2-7	CASSPLGTGGNYEQYF
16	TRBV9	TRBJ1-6	CASSERGDSYNSPLHF
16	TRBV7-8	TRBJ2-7	CASGRPTGSLSYEQYF
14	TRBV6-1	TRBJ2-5	CASSEHSGEETQYF